One and the same sample provided the 22 T cell receptor beta chains below, sequenced in a study of cytomegalovirus exposure and HLA in healthy donors. Amplification used 60 Vbeta primers and 13 Jbeta primers. Assay: immunoSEQ multiplex PCR; the TCRdb copy retains only in-frame clones and omits some. The table lists about 120,000 clones, 80% of them singletons. Sequenced material: PBMCs. Receptors were obtained from a woman aged 55-69 years in good health and CMV-seropositive.

A few counts support this clone. V gene TRBV7-9 combines with J gene TRBJ1-1, with D maybe TRBD1 (5 bases). V was pared by 5 bases and J by 8 bases, with 18 bases between. This CDR3 region has 14 residues. CDR1 and CDR2 (germline): SEHNR, FQNEAQ (reference sequence). Here the CDR3 reads CASSKDWEGTEAFF. The DNA of the CDR3 is TGTGCCAGCAGCAAGGATTGGGAGGGGACCGAAGCTTTCTTT.

This clone was recorded only once. This chain links TRBV5-5 with TRBJ2-3; TRBD2 aligns across 11 bases. This CDR3 spans 19 amino acids. Germline-derived CDR1 and CDR2 are SGHKS and YYEKEE (reference sequence). The V segment lost 4 bases and the J segment 6 bases; nucleotides outside the gene matches: 19. The CDR3 is CASSGGGPSGRLKLDTQYF. Here the CDR3 DNA reads TGTGCCAGCAGCGGGGGGGGGCCTAGCGGGAGGCTCAAGCTGGATACGCAGTATTTT.

The V call is TRBV11-2, the J call TRBJ2-3; D is uncertain. Trimming cost V 2 bases and J 0 bases, with 6 bases left between them. The CDR3 has 14 amino acids. Per the germline V gene, CDR1 is SGHAT and CDR2 is FQNNGV. CDR3 DNA sequence: TGTGCCAGCAGCTTAATGGCAAGCACAGATACGCAGTATTTT. Protein: CASSLMASTDTQYF.

The gene calls are TRBV5-1 and TRBJ2-3, with 11 bases fitting TRBD2. V was pared by 4 bases and J by 0 bases, with 10 bases of the junction left unmatched. The CDR3 runs 18 residues. From germline, CDR1 is SGHRS and CDR2 YFSETQ. For the CDR3, the DNA is TGCGCCAGCAGCCCCCTCACTAGCGGGAGAGCTAGCACAGATACGCAGTATTTT. Protein product: CASSPLTSGRASTDTQYF.

This clone was found a few times. This sequence joins TRBV4-1 and TRBJ2-1; 16 bases align to TRBD2. Germline-derived CDR1 and CDR2 are MGHRA and YSYEKL. The CDR3 extends over 19 amino acids. The V gene end was trimmed by 3 bases and the J gene end by 7 bases; junction bases not matched to a gene: 12. The CDR3 reads CASSHPGLAGGPDKNEQFF. In DNA, the CDR3 is TGCGCCAGCAGCCACCCGGGACTAGCGGGAGGGCCGGATAAGAATGAGCAGTTCTTC.

The chain combines TRBV18 with TRBJ2-5, with D maybe TRBD2 (6 bases). The CDR3 spans 12 residues. Germline CDR1 reads KGHSH; CDR2 reads LQKENI. With 6 bases removed from V and 5 bases from J, the gap between germline ends came to 10 bases. The CDR3 region is CASSSGAETQYF. The CDR3 coding sequence is TGTGCCAGCTCGTCGGGAGCGGAGACCCAGTACTTC.

V is TRBV19 and J is TRBJ1-5, with a weak D call TRBD1 (5 bases). The germline V and J ends were trimmed by 0 bases and 5 bases, with 14 bases remaining between them. The CDR3 contains 16 residues. Per germline, CDR1 LNHDA and CDR2 SQIVND (reference sequence). The CDR3 sequence is CASSIDLGGYDQPQHF. The CDR3, as DNA: TGTGCCAGTAGTATAGATCTGGGGGGGTATGATCAGCCCCAGCATTTT.

The chain joins TRBV9 to TRBJ2-3, with 16 bases lining up with TRBD2. V lost 0 bases and J lost 4; bases outside the gene matches: 5. Germline V gene sequence: CDR1 SGDLS, CDR2 YYNGEE. This CDR3 has 18 amino acids. Here the CDR3 reads CASSVGGTSGGGPDTQYF. CDR3 nucleotide sequence: TGTGCCAGCAGCGTAGGTGGGACTAGCGGGGGGGGGCCAGATACGCAGTATTTT.

Remarks on this clone: The junction differs from germline at one of its ends, possibly a read error. The rearrangement joins TRBV4-1 to TRBJ1-2; 8 bases agree with TRBD1. Germline CDR1 reads MGHRA; CDR2 reads YSYEKL. The CDR3 totals 16 residues. In nucleotides, the CDR3 is TGTGCCAGCAGAGGTGGGGGGACAGGCAATAACTATGGCTACACCTTC. Amino acid sequence: CASRGGGTGNNYGYTF.

This clone occurred a few times. The rearrangement uses TRBV4-1 and TRBJ2-1, with 7 bases matching TRBD2. V shed 3 bases, J shed 1 base, and the junction held 6 bases outside the gene matches. CDR3 length equals 16 residues. The germline gives CDR1 MGHRA, CDR2 YSYEKL. DNA for the CDR3: TGCGCCAGCAGCCAGCCTAGCGGAAGATCCTACAATGAGCAGTTCTTC. Translated, it gives CASSQPSGRSYNEQFF.

This clone turned up a few times. V usage is TRBV6-6 and J usage is TRBJ2-7, with 7 bases matching TRBD2. Looked up from germline, CDR1 is MNHNY and CDR2 is SVGAGI (reference sequence). Trimming cost V 6 bases and J 2 bases; bases outside gene matches: 13. The CDR3 length is 16 residues. In DNA, the CDR3 is TGTGCCAGCAGGGCGAGGGGAGGGGAGTCGGCCTACGAGCAGTACTTC. It specifies CASRARGGESAYEQYF.

The chain carries TRBV4-2 and TRBJ2-1, with 11 bases aligning to TRBD2. The CDR3 sequence is 18 residues long. J was trimmed by 6 bases and V by 1 base; bases with no gene match: 11. Germline V gene sequence: CDR1 LGHNA, CDR2 YNFKEQ. CDR3 amino acids: CASSQADLLAGVGNEQFF. The CDR3 DNA is TGTGCCAGCAGCCAAGCTGACCTACTAGCGGGAGTAGGCAATGAGCAGTTCTTC.

The chain uses TRBV7-9 and TRBJ2-7; no reliable D call. There are 12 residues in the CDR3. Germline loops: CDR1 SEHNR, CDR2 FQNEAQ (reference sequence). The V gene lost 5 bases and the J gene lost 7 bases, with 12 bases spanning the gap. The CDR3 DNA reads TGTGCCAGCAGCCCCGATTTCGGGGAGCAGTACTTC. Its translation: CASSPDFGEQYF. Filled out from reference TRBV7-9 and TRBJ2-7, the complete variable domain reads DTGVSQNPRHKITKRGQNVTFRCDPISEHNRLYWYRQTLGQGPEFLTYFQNEAQLEKSRLLSDRFSAERPKGSFSTLEIQRTEQGDSAMYLCASSPDFGEQYFGPGTRLTVT.

V usage is TRBV5-1 and J usage is TRBJ2-5, with 9 bases lining up with TRBD2. CDR3 size: 16 residues. V gave up 0 bases and J gave up 1 base; unmatched junction bases: 4. Germline lookup yields CDR1 SGHRS and CDR2 YFSETQ. The DNA for the CDR3 is TGCGCCAGCAGCTTGGGGCTGCGGGAGGGCCAAGAGACCCAGTACTTC. Amino acid sequence: CASSLGLREGQETQYF.

This clone has a single count. V usage is TRBV19 and J usage is TRBJ1-5; a possible D gene is TRBD1 (5 bases). The V end lost 1 base, the J end lost 0 bases, and 7 bases lay between the germline ends. Germline V gives CDR1 LNHDA, CDR2 SQIVND (reference sequence). This CDR3 has 15 residues. The CDR3 is CASSIGDYSNQPQHF. CDR3 DNA: TGTGCCAGTAGTATAGGGGACTATAGCAATCAGCCCCAGCATTTT.

This clone has more than one count but fewer than ten. CDR3 in amino acids: CAIRSQSGNTIYF. CDR3 nucleotides: TGTGCCATCCGAAGTCAGTCTGGAAACACCATATATTTT. The V gene is TRBV4-2, the J gene TRBJ1-3; D is unresolved. Looked up from germline, CDR1 is LGHNA and CDR2 is YNFKEQ. This CDR3 is 13 amino acids long. Trimming took off 10 bases at V and 1 base at J, with 11 bases between the two ends.

As to this clone: An end of the junction does not agree with germline; a read error may underlie this. The rearrangement uses TRBV9 and TRBJ2-3; tentatively, D is TRBD2 (5 bases). CDR1 and CDR2 (germline): SGDLS, YYNGEE. CDR3 size: 15 residues. The CDR3 reads CASSVVGVSTDTQYF. The CDR3 bases are TGTGCCAGCAGTGTAGTCGGGGTTAGCACAGATACGCAGTATTTT.

The chain uses TRBV10-3 and TRBJ1-1; 8 bases fit TRBD1. CDR1 ENHRY and CDR2 SYGVKD come from the germline V gene. J lost 5 bases, V lost 3 bases, and 8 bases had no gene match. The CDR3 spans 15 residues. This chain's CDR3 is CAISDHDRGITEAFF. CDR3 DNA: TGTGCCATCAGTGACCACGACAGGGGTATTACTGAAGCTTTCTTT.

Only a few counts were recorded for this clone. This chain links TRBV7-9 with TRBJ1-4; D gene uncertain. The V gene's germline CDR1 is SEHNR and CDR2 FQNEAQ (reference sequence). This CDR3 comprises 14 residues. V lost 2 bases and J lost 7, with 11 bases in between. CDR3 sequence (DNA): TGTGCCAGCAGCTTATTCGGGTTGCGTGAAAAACTGTTTTTT. Translated: CASSLFGLREKLFF. The full variable domain, in which reference TRBV7-9 and TRBJ1-4 provide the parts outside the CDR3, is DTGVSQNPRHKITKRGQNVTFRCDPISEHNRLYWYRQTLGQGPEFLTYFQNEAQLEKSRLLSDRFSAERPKGSFSTLEIQRTEQGDSAMYLCASSLFGLREKLFFGSGTQLSVL.

V gene TRBV29-1 combines with J gene TRBJ1-1; no clear D gene. The CDR3 covers 15 residues. Per the germline V gene, CDR1 is SQVTM and CDR2 is ANQGSEA. V lost 5 bases and J 0 bases, leaving 16 bases between the germline ends. CDR3 nucleotide sequence: TGCAGCGTTTCTGCGGGGTGGGGAATGAACACTGAAGCTTTCTTT. Its protein product is CSVSAGWGMNTEAFF.

This clone was detected only once. This chain connects TRBV27 to TRBJ2-7; 8 bases agree with TRBD1. The CDR3 consists of 14 residues. J lost 3 bases, V lost 6 bases, and 7 bases had no gene match. CDR1 MNHEY and CDR2 SMNVEV come from the germline V gene (reference sequence). In DNA form, the CDR3 reads TGTGCCAGCAGCCTCCGACAGGGGCACTACGAGCAGTACTTC. It is translated as CASSLRQGHYEQYF.

J is TRBJ2-1 and V is TRBV7-6; D is unclear. V was trimmed by 1 base and J by 9 bases, leaving 10 bases between them. There are 13 residues in the CDR3. The germline CDR1 and CDR2 sequences are SGHVS and FNYEAQ. For the CDR3, the DNA is TGTGCCAGCAGCTTAGTCAGCACGGGTGAGCAGTTCTTC. This translates into CASSLVSTGEQFF. Complete variable domain (other parts from reference TRBV7-6 and TRBJ2-1): GAGVSQSPRYKVTKRGQDVALRCDPISGHVSLYWYRQALGQGPEFLTYFNYEAQQDKSGLPNDRFSAERPEGSISTLTIQRTEQRDSAMYRCASSLVSTGEQFFGPGTRLTVL.